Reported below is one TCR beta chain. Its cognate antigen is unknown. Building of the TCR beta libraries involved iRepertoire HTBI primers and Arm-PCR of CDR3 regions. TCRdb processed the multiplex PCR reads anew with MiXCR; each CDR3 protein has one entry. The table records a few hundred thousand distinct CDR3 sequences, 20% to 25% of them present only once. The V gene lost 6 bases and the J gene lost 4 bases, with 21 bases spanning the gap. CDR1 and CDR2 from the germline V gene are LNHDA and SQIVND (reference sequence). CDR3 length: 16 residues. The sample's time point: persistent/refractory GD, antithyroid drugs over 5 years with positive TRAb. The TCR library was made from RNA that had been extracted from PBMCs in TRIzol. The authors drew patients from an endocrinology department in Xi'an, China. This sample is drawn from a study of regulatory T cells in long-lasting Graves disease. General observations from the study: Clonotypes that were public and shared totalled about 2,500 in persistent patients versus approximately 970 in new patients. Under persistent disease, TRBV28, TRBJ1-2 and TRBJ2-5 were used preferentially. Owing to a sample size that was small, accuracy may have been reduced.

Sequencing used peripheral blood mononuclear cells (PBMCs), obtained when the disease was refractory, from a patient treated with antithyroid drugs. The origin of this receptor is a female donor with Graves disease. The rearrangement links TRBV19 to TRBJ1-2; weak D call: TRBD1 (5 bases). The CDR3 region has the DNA TGTGCCAGTAGGAGACTCGAGACCTATGGGGGCTATGGCTACACCTTC. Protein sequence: CASRRLETYGGYGYTF.